The rows below give T cell receptor beta chains drawn from one sample of a study of blood T cell repertoires in COVID-19. The protocol was immunoSEQ multiplex PCR, while the TCRdb copy is restricted to in-frame clones and leaves out a portion. The sample carries approximately 110,000 clones, around nine tenths recorded once. Sequencing was done on a sample of peripheral blood. These receptors were collected from a woman aged 45-59 years with active or convalescent COVID-19. Each CDR3 is given with its conserved first and last residue. A D gene is named only where the DNA matches it firmly. Size is stated for part of the rows, as once, few or many counts, or as a class when the clone is expanded.

clone_size	v_call	cdr3_length	d_call	j_call	cdr3_nt	cdr3_aa
-	TRBV20-1	14	TRBD1	TRBJ1-6	TGCAGTGCTAGTTACGCAGGGGGCGAATCACCCCTCCACTTT	CSASYAGGESPLHF
-	TRBV5-6	14	-	TRBJ2-3	TGTGCCAGCAGCTTGGCAACGGGGGCAGATACGCAGTATTTT	CASSLATGADTQYF
-	TRBV4-1	17	TRBD2	TRBJ2-5	TGCGCCAGCAGCCATAAGGGAGGACTAGCGGGAGTAGAGACCCAGTACTTC	CASSHKGGLAGVETQYF
once	TRBV11-1	15	-	TRBJ2-7	TGTGCCAGCAGCCTCCTTTTGGGGGCGGGTTACGAGCAGTACTTC	CASSLLLGAGYEQYF
-	TRBV7-6	15	TRBD2	TRBJ2-3	TGTGCCAGCAGCTCCTCTAGCGGGAGGGCCAATACGCAGTATTTT	CASSSSSGRANTQYF
-	TRBV29-1	14	-	TRBJ1-2	TGCAGCGTTGGGGATAGGGACTCCGGCTATGGCTACACCTTC	CSVGDRDSGYGYTF
once	TRBV28	16	TRBD2	TRBJ2-2	TGTGCCAGCAGCCTAGCGGGATCTTCCCTCACCGGGGAGCTGTTTTTT	CASSLAGSSLTGELFF
-	TRBV6-6	14	-	TRBJ2-1	TGTGCCAGCAGTCGCCGCGAAGCGTACAATGAGCAGTTCTTC	CASSRREAYNEQFF
-	TRBV29-1	11	-	TRBJ1-2	TGCAGCGTTGGGCAGGGAGGGGGCTACACCTTC	CSVGQGGGYTF
once	TRBV12-3/TRBV12-4	12	-	TRBJ1-2	TGTGCCAGCAGTTTCGGGGACTATGGCTACACCTTC	CASSFGDYGYTF
-	TRBV28	15	-	TRBJ1-2	TGTGCCAGTCTCCCCTTCAGGGAAACTTGGTATGGCTACACCTTC	CASLPFRETWYGYTF
-	TRBV10-3	16	TRBD2	TRBJ2-3	TGTGCCATCAGTACGGGACTAGCGGGATCCACAGATACGCAGTATTTT	CAISTGLAGSTDTQYF
-	TRBV6-5	15	TRBD1	TRBJ1-6	TGTGCCAGCAGGGGGGGACAGGGAAATAATTCACCCCTCCACTTT	CASRGGQGNNSPLHF
-	TRBV6-2/TRBV6-3	16	TRBD2	TRBJ2-3	TGTGCCAGCAGTCTCGTGACTAGCGGGGTCACAGATACGCAGTATTTT	CASSLVTSGVTDTQYF
once	TRBV7-2	15	TRBD2	TRBJ2-3	TGTGCCAGCAGCTCGACTAGCGGGAGGGGGGATACGCAGTATTTT	CASSSTSGRGDTQYF
-	TRBV5-1	14	TRBD1	TRBJ2-7	TGCGCCAGCAGCGACGGACAGGGGGAAGGCGAGCAGTACTTC	CASSDGQGEGEQYF
-	TRBV29-1	13	-	TRBJ1-4	TGCAGCGTTGCCCTAAGACAGAATGAAAAACTGTTTTTT	CSVALRQNEKLFF
-	TRBV19	14	TRBD1	TRBJ1-1	TGTGCCAGTAGTGTTGGACAGGGGGGGACTGAAGCTTTCTTT	CASSVGQGGTEAFF
-	TRBV25-1	16	-	TRBJ1-3	TGTGCCAGCAGTGAATATTATGGCACACCTGGAAACACCATATATTTT	CASSEYYGTPGNTIYF
-	TRBV4-2	19	TRBD2	TRBJ2-1	TGTGCCAGCAGCCTGACTAGCGGGAGTGAAAGGGGCTCCTACAATGAGCAGTTCTTC	CASSLTSGSERGSYNEQFF
-	TRBV29-1	14	TRBD1	TRBJ1-1	TGCAGCGTGTGGACAGGGTTAATGAACACTGAAGCTTTCTTT	CSVWTGLMNTEAFF
-	TRBV11-1	16	TRBD2	TRBJ2-2	TGTGCCAGCAGCTTAGTAGGCGGGAGGATTGCCGGGGAGCTGTTTTTT	CASSLVGGRIAGELFF
once	TRBV5-1	14	-	TRBJ2-3	TGCGCCAGCAGCCCGCGACTAGTTACAGATACGCAGTATTTT	CASSPRLVTDTQYF
-	TRBV5-1	18	TRBD2	TRBJ2-1	TGCGCCAGCAGCGCGGCACATAAGGGACTAGCGTCATTCAATGAGCAGTTCTTC	CASSAAHKGLASFNEQFF
-	TRBV28	17	TRBD2	TRBJ2-7	TGTGCCAGCAGTTTCACGGCGGGGGGGTATAGCTCCTACGAGCAGTACTTC	CASSFTAGGYSSYEQYF
-	TRBV5-6	15	-	TRBJ1-2	TGTGCCAGCAGCTTGGGACACAGGCTATTCTATGGCTACACCTTC	CASSLGHRLFYGYTF
-	TRBV7-8	14	-	TRBJ2-7	TGTGCCAGCAGCTTACTAATTAGCGGCTACGAGCAGTACTTC	CASSLLISGYEQYF
-	TRBV25-1	15	-	TRBJ1-1	TGTGCCAGCAGTGACCCGGCCAGGGCGAACACTGAAGCTTTCTTT	CASSDPARANTEAFF
-	TRBV24-1	18	TRBD1	TRBJ2-4	TGTGCCACCAGTGACCCCACTTCGGGGACAGGGCAGAGGAACATTCAGTACTTC	CATSDPTSGTGQRNIQYF
-	TRBV7-6	18	TRBD1	TRBJ2-6	TGTGCCAGCAGCCCCGCCGGGACAGGGAACTCTGGGGCCAACGTCCTGACTTTC	CASSPAGTGNSGANVLTF
once	TRBV28	16	-	TRBJ1-5	TGTGCCAGCAGTTCTTCCACGGGGGGGGGTTTTAGAACCCAGCATTTT	CASSSSTGGGFRTQHF
-	TRBV9	16	TRBD1	TRBJ2-2	TGTGCCAGCAGCCCCCGGGACAGGGCTTATACCGGGGAGCTGTTTTTT	CASSPRDRAYTGELFF
-	TRBV7-2	15	TRBD2	TRBJ2-1	TGTGCCAGCAGCTTTGCGCTAGCGGGAGGGAATGAGCAGTTCTTC	CASSFALAGGNEQFF
-	TRBV19	13	-	TRBJ1-1	TGTGCCAGTAGTATGGAGGGGAACACTGAAGCTTTCTTT	CASSMEGNTEAFF
-	TRBV5-5	12	-	TRBJ2-7	TGTGCCAGCAGCTTGGCCGGGGACGAGCAGTACTTC	CASSLAGDEQYF
-	TRBV19	13	-	TRBJ2-7	TGTGCCAGTAGTGCGGGCCCATCCTACGAGCAGTACTTC	CASSAGPSYEQYF
-	TRBV19	15	-	TRBJ1-6	TGTGCCAGCGCAACGGGAGGGGTTGATAATTCACCCCTCCACTTT	CASATGGVDNSPLHF
few	TRBV21-1	14	-	TRBJ1-6	TGTGCCCAGCGGTCCAGACAGGGTGGTTCACCCCTCCACTTT	CAQRSRQGGSPLHF
-	TRBV7-2	11	-	TRBJ2-7	TGTGCCAGCAGCTTACAGTTCGAGCAGTACTTC	CASSLQFEQYF
-	TRBV28	18	TRBD1	TRBJ2-7	TGTGCCAGCAGTCCCGAAAATGGACAGGGGACCCGGTCGTACGAGCAGTACTTC	CASSPENGQGTRSYEQYF
-	TRBV10-1	14	TRBD1	TRBJ2-7	TGCGCCAGCAGCACAGGGGGCCCCTCCTACGAGCAGTACTTC	CASSTGGPSYEQYF
-	TRBV2	15	-	TRBJ2-7	TGTGCCAGCAGCTCTGGGGCGGGCGGGGTGAACGAGCAGTACTTC	CASSSGAGGVNEQYF
-	TRBV6-5	15	TRBD1	TRBJ1-5	TGTGCCAGCATTTACGAGGGGGCAGAAAATCAGCCCCAGCATTTT	CASIYEGAENQPQHF
-	TRBV7-9	15	TRBD1	TRBJ2-5	TGTGCCAGCACTCCGGGACAGGGGGCGCGAGAGACCCAGTACTTC	CASTPGQGARETQYF